The clone carrying this TCR beta chain appeared a few times. This sample is part of a study of shared clonotypes between healthy human individuals. As for the study in general: Donors, aged 18 to 49, were two women and a few men.

Each subset's genomic DNA was split evenly across several immunoSEQ plates. The assay was immunoSEQ multiplex PCR, and TCRdb's table has in-frame clones only and misses some. The table includes over a million clones, more than 75% detected once. Input material: memory CD4+ T cells from PBMCs. The subset is: CD45RA-negative fraction. This sequence originates from a man aged 18 to 29 in good health. Some clones in this sample may be carry-over from other donors' samples.

The CDR3 protein is CASSFEKDGNQPQHF. CDR3 nucleotide sequence: TGCGCCAGCAGCTTTGAAAAGGACGGCAATCAGCCCCAGCATTTT. This chain links TRBV4-1 with TRBJ1-5; D is unclear. Trimming pared 5 bases from V and 2 bases from J, leaving 13 bases between. Germline CDR1 MGHRA, CDR2 YSYEKL. The CDR3 runs 15 residues.